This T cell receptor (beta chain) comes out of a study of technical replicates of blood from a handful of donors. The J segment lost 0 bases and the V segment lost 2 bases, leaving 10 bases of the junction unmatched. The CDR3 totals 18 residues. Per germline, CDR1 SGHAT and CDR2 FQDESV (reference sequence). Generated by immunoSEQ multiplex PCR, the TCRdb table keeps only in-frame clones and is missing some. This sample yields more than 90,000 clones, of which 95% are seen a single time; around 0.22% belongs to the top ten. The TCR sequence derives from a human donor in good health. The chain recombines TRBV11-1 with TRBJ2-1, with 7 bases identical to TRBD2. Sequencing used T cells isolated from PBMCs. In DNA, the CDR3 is TGTGCCAGCAGCTTATGGCGACTAGCCGGTAGCTCCTACAATGAGCAGTTCTTC. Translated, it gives CASSLWRLAGSSYNEQFF.